This is a list of T cell receptor beta chains from one sample in a study of T cell responses to AZD1222 COVID-19 vaccine. The method was immunoSEQ multiplex PCR; TCRdb's version includes in-frame clones alone and lacks a portion of them. The sample shows approximately 90,000 clones, approximately 89% of them seen only once. The sequenced sample was peripheral blood, obtained on day 0 of AZD1222 vaccination. These receptors were collected from an adult in good health. Each CDR3 is given with its conserved first and last residue. The order of the fields is clone size, D gene, V gene, J gene, CDR3 DNA, CDR3 protein. A D gene is named only where the DNA matches it firmly. Clone size, where shown, is once, few, many, or a class for clones that have expanded.

abundance: -; d_gene: TRBD2; v_gene: TRBV30; j_gene: TRBJ2-1; CDR3nt: TGTGCCTGGAGGGGACTAGCGACTGAGCAGTTCTTC; CDR3aa: CAWRGLATEQFF
abundance: -; d_gene: -; v_gene: TRBV7-8; j_gene: TRBJ1-4; CDR3nt: TGTGCCAGCAGCTTAGAAACAACTAATGAAAAACTGTTTTTT; CDR3aa: CASSLETTNEKLFF
abundance: -; d_gene: -; v_gene: TRBV9; j_gene: TRBJ1-1; CDR3nt: TGTGCCAGCAGCGGGCCCTTACAGCTAAACACTGAAGCTTTCTTT; CDR3aa: CASSGPLQLNTEAFF
abundance: -; d_gene: -; v_gene: TRBV18; j_gene: TRBJ1-6; CDR3nt: TGTGCCAGCTCGGACCGGGGGACTAATTCACCCCTCCACTTT; CDR3aa: CASSDRGTNSPLHF
abundance: -; d_gene: -; v_gene: TRBV4-3; j_gene: TRBJ1-6; CDR3nt: TGCGCCAGCAGCCAAGATCTGGGTCGTTCATCTAAGTCCTATAATTCACCCCTCCACTTT; CDR3aa: CASSQDLGRSSKSYNSPLHF
abundance: -; d_gene: -; v_gene: TRBV10-2; j_gene: TRBJ2-6; CDR3nt: TGCGCCAGCAGTGAGTCCCGAGCCTCGGGGGCCAACGTCCTGACTTTC; CDR3aa: CASSESRASGANVLTF
abundance: -; d_gene: TRBD2; v_gene: TRBV5-4; j_gene: TRBJ2-7; CDR3nt: TGTGCCAGCAGCTCCCTGACTAGCTCGCGGGAGCAGTACTTC; CDR3aa: CASSSLTSSREQYF
abundance: -; d_gene: -; v_gene: TRBV5-1; j_gene: TRBJ1-1; CDR3nt: TGCGCCAGCAGCTTCACTCCTGGGGTGAACACTGAAGCTTTCTTT; CDR3aa: CASSFTPGVNTEAFF
abundance: -; d_gene: TRBD2; v_gene: TRBV14; j_gene: TRBJ2-1; CDR3nt: TGTGCCAGCAGCCAACCCCGACTAGCGGGAGGAGATGAGCAGTTCTTC; CDR3aa: CASSQPRLAGGDEQFF
abundance: -; d_gene: -; v_gene: TRBV27; j_gene: TRBJ2-2; CDR3nt: TGTGCCAGCAGTTTCGACAGGTACACCGGGGAGCTGTTTTTT; CDR3aa: CASSFDRYTGELFF
abundance: once; d_gene: TRBD1; v_gene: TRBV27; j_gene: TRBJ2-1; CDR3nt: TGTGCCAGCACCAGACGACAGGGGGCAGCCTACAATGAGCAGTTCTTC; CDR3aa: CASTRRQGAAYNEQFF
abundance: once; d_gene: TRBD1; v_gene: TRBV19; j_gene: TRBJ2-4; CDR3nt: TGTGCCAGTAGTATAGCACAGGGGGCTTCCACTTTAGCCAAAAACATTCAGTACTTC; CDR3aa: CASSIAQGASTLAKNIQYF
abundance: -; d_gene: TRBD2; v_gene: TRBV2; j_gene: TRBJ2-3; CDR3nt: TGTGCCAGTTATCAATCTAGCGGGGGGGCCTCGGATACGCAGTATTTT; CDR3aa: CASYQSSGGASDTQYF
abundance: -; d_gene: -; v_gene: TRBV12-3/TRBV12-4; j_gene: TRBJ1-5; CDR3nt: TGTGCCAGCAGTTTAACGGGTAATCAGCCCCAGCATTTT; CDR3aa: CASSLTGNQPQHF
abundance: few; d_gene: TRBD2; v_gene: TRBV18; j_gene: TRBJ2-3; CDR3nt: TGTGCCAGCTCAAGGCCGGGACTAGCGGGAGGAGGGCCGACAGATACGCAGTATTTT; CDR3aa: CASSRPGLAGGGPTDTQYF
abundance: -; d_gene: -; v_gene: TRBV2; j_gene: TRBJ2-1; CDR3nt: TGTGCCAGCAGCGGTAAGCGGACCTACAATGAGCAGTTCTTC; CDR3aa: CASSGKRTYNEQFF
abundance: -; d_gene: -; v_gene: TRBV10-3; j_gene: TRBJ1-2; CDR3nt: TGTGCCATCAGGGGGACTAAAGGGGATGGCTACACCTTC; CDR3aa: CAIRGTKGDGYTF
abundance: -; d_gene: -; v_gene: TRBV5-5; j_gene: TRBJ1-1; CDR3nt: TGTGCCAGCCTCCGCCGGGGTGGGGACACTGAAGCTTTCTTT; CDR3aa: CASLRRGGDTEAFF
abundance: -; d_gene: -; v_gene: TRBV18; j_gene: TRBJ1-1; CDR3nt: TGTGCCAGCTCCCCCCAGGGCAGCACTGAAGCTTTCTTT; CDR3aa: CASSPQGSTEAFF
abundance: -; d_gene: -; v_gene: TRBV7-2; j_gene: TRBJ1-1; CDR3nt: TGTGCCAGCAGCTTAGGGGGGGCGATAACTGAAGCTTTCTTT; CDR3aa: CASSLGGAITEAFF
abundance: -; d_gene: -; v_gene: TRBV18; j_gene: TRBJ1-5; CDR3nt: TGTGCCAGCTCACCAGGGGTAAGCAATCAGCCCCAGCATTTT; CDR3aa: CASSPGVSNQPQHF
abundance: -; d_gene: -; v_gene: TRBV6-5; j_gene: TRBJ1-5; CDR3nt: TGTGCCAGCACCGCCCGCGGGACGGCGCAGCCCCAGCATTTT; CDR3aa: CASTARGTAQPQHF
abundance: -; d_gene: -; v_gene: TRBV9; j_gene: TRBJ1-4; CDR3nt: TGTGCCAGCAGCGAAAGCCCCCACTCTGAAAAACTGTTTTTT; CDR3aa: CASSESPHSEKLFF
abundance: once; d_gene: -; v_gene: TRBV6-1; j_gene: TRBJ1-5; CDR3nt: TGTGCCAGCAGTGAAGGGAGCCCGTCCCAGCCCCAGCATTTT; CDR3aa: CASSEGSPSQPQHF
abundance: -; d_gene: -; v_gene: TRBV6-5; j_gene: TRBJ1-3; CDR3nt: TGTGCCAGCAGTTGGACTGGGGGGAGCTCTGGAAACACCATATATTTT; CDR3aa: CASSWTGGSSGNTIYF
abundance: -; d_gene: -; v_gene: TRBV2; j_gene: TRBJ2-1; CDR3nt: TGTGCCAGCAGAGATGTTTACAGGGACGGCGAGCAGTTCTTC; CDR3aa: CASRDVYRDGEQFF
abundance: -; d_gene: TRBD2; v_gene: TRBV7-2; j_gene: TRBJ2-3; CDR3nt: TGTGCCAGCAGCTTGCCTAGCGGCGGCACAGATACGCAGTATTTT; CDR3aa: CASSLPSGGTDTQYF
abundance: -; d_gene: -; v_gene: TRBV4-1; j_gene: TRBJ1-4; CDR3nt: TGCGCCAGCAGCCAAGATGGCCACCCGAGCGAAAAACTGTTTTTT; CDR3aa: CASSQDGHPSEKLFF
abundance: -; d_gene: -; v_gene: TRBV6-2/TRBV6-3; j_gene: TRBJ1-2; CDR3nt: TGTGCCAGCAGTTTCTCAACAGACTATGGCTACACCTTC; CDR3aa: CASSFSTDYGYTF
abundance: -; d_gene: -; v_gene: TRBV24-1; j_gene: TRBJ2-1; CDR3nt: TGTGCCACCAGTGATACGGGCTCCTACAATGAGCAGTTCTTC; CDR3aa: CATSDTGSYNEQFF
abundance: -; d_gene: -; v_gene: TRBV12-3/TRBV12-4; j_gene: TRBJ2-7; CDR3nt: TGTGCCAGCAGTTGGCAGAGCTACGAGCAGTACTTC; CDR3aa: CASSWQSYEQYF
abundance: -; d_gene: -; v_gene: TRBV7-2; j_gene: TRBJ2-7; CDR3nt: TGTGCCAGCAGCTTGACCGCCGGGACAACTTACGACGAGCAGTACTTC; CDR3aa: CASSLTAGTTYDEQYF
abundance: -; d_gene: -; v_gene: TRBV7-2; j_gene: TRBJ2-5; CDR3nt: TGTGCCAGCAGCTTAGGGGGGAACCAAGAGACCCAGTACTTC; CDR3aa: CASSLGGNQETQYF
abundance: once; d_gene: TRBD2; v_gene: TRBV7-2; j_gene: TRBJ2-7; CDR3nt: TGTGCCAGCAGCTTAGGGGCGGGAGGGCCCTACGAGCAGTACTTC; CDR3aa: CASSLGAGGPYEQYF
abundance: -; d_gene: -; v_gene: TRBV3-1/TRBV3-2; j_gene: TRBJ1-2; CDR3nt: TGTGCCAGCAGCCAAGTACAGGGAGCCGGCTACACCTTC; CDR3aa: CASSQVQGAGYTF